Presented here are 5 T cell receptor beta chains from one specimen sequenced in a study of cytomegalovirus exposure and HLA in healthy donors. PCR primers comprised 60 Vbeta and 13 Jbeta primers. The protocol was immunoSEQ multiplex PCR, while the TCRdb copy is restricted to in-frame clones and leaves out a portion. The data show some 150,000 clones, with 75% to 90% seen just once and just over 8% held by the top ten. Sample: PBMCs. These receptor sequences come from a woman aged 50 to 65 in good health and CMV-seropositive.

The chain has TRBV6-6 and TRBJ2-1; TRBD1 might be the D (6 bases). Per germline, CDR1 MNHNY and CDR2 SVGAGI (reference sequence). The CDR3 has 14 residues. V lost 5 bases and J lost 3, with 11 bases in between. This chain's CDR3 is CASSHRVFYNEQFF. For the CDR3, the DNA is TGTGCCAGCAGTCACAGGGTATTCTACAATGAGCAGTTCTTC.

This clone was observed a handful of times. J is TRBJ1-3 and V is TRBV7-8; maybe TRBD1 (5 bases). Trimming left V 5 bases short and J 4 bases short, with 21 bases between. This CDR3 spans 17 amino acids. Germline loops: CDR1 SGHVS, CDR2 FQNEAQ. The CDR3 DNA is TGTGCCAGCAGCAAGCTACGTCTTGGGGGGTTCGGAAACACCATATATTTT. Encoded protein: CASSKLRLGGFGNTIYF. The full variable domain, completed using reference TRBV7-8 and TRBJ1-3, is GAGVSQSPRYKVAKRGQDVALRCDPISGHVSLFWYQQALGQGPEFLTYFQNEAQLDKSGLPSDRFFAERPEGSVSTLKIQRTQQEDSAVYLCASSKLRLGGFGNTIYFGEGSWLTVV.

The chain couples TRBV29-1 to TRBJ1-2, with TRBD1 identical over 10 bases. There are 12 residues in the CDR3. The J segment lost 7 bases and the V segment lost 6 bases, leaving 5 bases of the junction unmatched. From germline, CDR1 is SQVTM and CDR2 ANQGSEA. CDR3 nucleotide sequence: TGCAGCGTGGGGGACAGGGGCCGTGGCTACACCTTC. Translated, it gives CSVGDRGRGYTF. Supplemented by reference TRBV29-1 and TRBJ1-2, the full variable domain reads SAVISQKPSRDICQRGTSLTIQCQVDSQVTMMFWYRQQPGQSLTLIATANQGSEATYESGFVIDKFPISRPNLTFSTLTVSNMSPEDSSIYLCSVGDRGRGYTFGSGTRLTVV.

The chain is built from TRBV18 and TRBJ2-7; unclear D gene. V lost 3 bases to trimming and J lost 1 base, with 7 bases between them. The CDR3 has 13 residues. From germline, CDR1 is KGHSH and CDR2 LQKENI. The CDR3, as DNA: TGTGCCAGCTCACCGAATACTTCCTACGAGCAGTACTTC. It yields the protein CASSPNTSYEQYF.

The chain is built from TRBV19 and TRBJ1-1; TRBD1 is a possible D gene (5 bases). The CDR3 covers 14 residues. Per germline, CDR1 LNHDA and CDR2 SQIVND (reference sequence). V dropped 5 bases and J dropped 7 bases, with 17 bases sitting between them. The CDR3 is CASSQVGEFGEAFF. DNA for the CDR3: TGTGCCAGTAGTCAGGTAGGGGAATTCGGTGAAGCTTTCTTT.